Listed below are T cell receptor beta chains from one sample, sequenced in a study of OX40 agonist ivuxolimab in advanced cancers. Produced via immunoSEQ multiplex PCR; TCRdb's table is partial and in-frame only. The repertoire consists of roughly 67,000 clones, with more than 70% occurring once and the leading ten covering approximately 0.27%. Sample: CD4+ or CD8+ T cells sorted from blood, taken in a trial of the OX40 agonist ivuxolimab. These receptors were taken from an adult with an advanced solid tumor such as melanoma, head and neck, liver or kidney cancer. The CDR3 runs from the conserved cysteine through the conserved F or W. D genes are given only for firm matches. Some rows mark clone size as missing; the rest say once, few, many or name a class of expanded clone.

J	size	V	D	CDR3	DNA
TRBJ2-2	-	TRBV29-1	-	CSAGTFTGELFF	TGCAGCGCTGGAACCTTTACCGGGGAGCTGTTTTTT
TRBJ1-3	-	TRBV5-1	-	CASSPGTVASGNTIYF	TGCGCCAGCAGCCCTGGGACCGTAGCCTCTGGAAACACCATATATTTT
TRBJ1-5	-	TRBV2	-	CASRRDGNQPQHF	TGTGCCAGCAGGAGGGACGGCAATCAGCCCCAGCATTTT
TRBJ2-7	-	TRBV7-8	-	CASSFGRSYEQYF	TGTGCCAGCAGCTTCGGCAGATCCTACGAGCAGTACTTC
TRBJ1-1	once	TRBV6-6	-	CASSYIGGTEAFF	TGTGCCAGCAGTTACATAGGGGGCACTGAAGCTTTCTTT
TRBJ1-1	-	TRBV29-1	-	CSVIKGSLNTEAFF	TGCAGCGTTATAAAGGGGAGTTTGAACACTGAAGCTTTCTTT
TRBJ2-2	-	TRBV19	TRBD2	CASTKPLAGDGTGELFF	TGTGCCAGTACCAAACCCTTAGCGGGAGACGGTACCGGGGAGCTGTTTTTT
TRBJ2-4	-	TRBV27	-	CASSTVRDTRGNIQYF	TGTGCCAGCAGTACCGTCCGGGACACAAGGGGTAACATTCAGTACTTC
TRBJ1-2	-	TRBV7-3	-	CASSLQRGYGYTF	TGTGCCAGCAGCTTACAGCGAGGCTATGGCTACACCTTC
TRBJ1-5	-	TRBV21-1	-	CASSTERGGPQHF	TGTGCCAGCAGCACCGAACGAGGAGGGCCCCAGCATTTT
TRBJ2-1	-	TRBV28	-	CASSGGGADSNEQFF	TGTGCCAGCAGTGGAGGCGGCGCAGACTCCAATGAGCAGTTCTTC
TRBJ2-7	-	TRBV25-1	-	CASTTESYEQYF	TGTGCCAGTACGACCGAATCCTACGAGCAGTACTTC
TRBJ2-3	-	TRBV18	-	CASSPPIGFTPRVTQYF	TGTGCCAGCTCACCACCGATAGGCTTTACCCCTAGGGTTACGCAGTATTTT
TRBJ2-5	-	TRBV28	TRBD1	CASSSAGGGETQYF	TGTGCCAGCAGTTCCGCAGGGGGCGGGGAGACCCAGTACTTC
TRBJ2-1	-	TRBV7-2	TRBD2	CASSQWLPGLAGSGEQFF	TGTGCCAGCAGCCAGTGGCTACCGGGACTAGCGGGATCGGGTGAGCAGTTCTTC
TRBJ2-5	-	TRBV7-9	-	CASSPDLGETQYF	TGTGCCAGCAGCCCAGACCTGGGAGAGACCCAGTACTTC